The rows below give T cell receptor beta chains drawn from one sample of a study of T cell repertoires in cytomegalovirus infection. Their specific antigens are unknown. MiXCR, applied by TCRdb to the reads, yields one record per CDR3 protein. Of some 310,000 distinct CDR3 sequences in the sample, around 25% were seen once. Specimen: cultured PBMCs, collected from culture after CMV antigen stimulation. Receptors originate from a human donor in good health (CMV status not recorded). Some clones in this sample may be carry-over from other donors' samples. Both conserved end residues are part of each CDR3.

TRBV7-2 CASSLDPGGKTDTQYF
TRBV4-1 CASSQVHPSDSEAFF
TRBV6-2/TRBV6-3 CASSTIAETGYTF
TRBV6-8 CASIGGDKEWWAFF
TRBV4-2 CASSQGAGNTEAFF
TRBV7-8 CASSPLGLAGYEQFF
TRBV28 CASSLWSDSEKLFF
TRBV7-2 CASSLESSGANVLTF
TRBV6-2/TRBV6-3 CASSYIGSSTDTQYF
TRBV13 CASSLGGGGSSYEQYF
TRBV6-1 CASSDSGNSFF
TRBV28 CASTINPNYGYTF
TRBV10-3 CAISGTYQETQYF
TRBV28 CASTRDPNQPQHF
TRBV10-3 CAISEPGTGGETQYF
TRBV7-2 CASSSWGTGDSPLHF
TRBV12-3/TRBV12-4 CASSPRARGVNPPSHNEQFF
TRBV7-9 CASSSPGQGQSEAFF
TRBV29-1 CSVVTASGSNPGTQYF
TRBV9 CASRAFSGANVLTF
TRBV5-6 CASSLGRGLGYTF
TRBV10-3 CAISEPGNTGELFF
TRBV15 CATSRAHGAARAEGGYTF
TRBV6-5 CASSYLTGSGYNEQFF
TRBV5-8 CASTPWEETQYF
TRBV7-2 CASSLVVLAGADTQYF
TRBV7-6 CASGAGTRETQYF
TRBV7-2 CASTLAWEQFF
TRBV29-1 CSVEDGSGTEAFF
TRBV7-6 CASSPLGRGPTDTQYF
TRBV30 CAWSVLEGTGELFF
TRBV7-8 CASIMGREGSSSYNEQFF
TRBV2 CASGGGSQETQYF
TRBV11-2 CASSRLVVNTEAFF
TRBV20-1 CSAPPLAGSYNEQFF
TRBV7-7 CASSPDRTVDTQYF
TRBV9 CASSVRQGVNEQFF
TRBV4-1 CASSQELAGSYEQYF
TRBV5-4 CTSSLGLQGLGTEAFF
TRBV7-8 CASSSPQGTGANVLTF
TRBV19 CASSIDPGLSYGYTF
TRBV5-5 CASSPQAGRSQPQHF
TRBV19 CASSTTWRGRQETQYF
TRBV12-3/TRBV12-4 CASSPGDGYTF
TRBV23-1 CASSHGASNQPQHF
TRBV11-3 CASSQAGGSDTQYF
TRBV2 CASSERQGLYEQYF
TRBV19 CASRDLGDIHGYTF
TRBV18 CASSRLMGDGYAEAFF
TRBV24-1 CATSDPDRARYNEQFF